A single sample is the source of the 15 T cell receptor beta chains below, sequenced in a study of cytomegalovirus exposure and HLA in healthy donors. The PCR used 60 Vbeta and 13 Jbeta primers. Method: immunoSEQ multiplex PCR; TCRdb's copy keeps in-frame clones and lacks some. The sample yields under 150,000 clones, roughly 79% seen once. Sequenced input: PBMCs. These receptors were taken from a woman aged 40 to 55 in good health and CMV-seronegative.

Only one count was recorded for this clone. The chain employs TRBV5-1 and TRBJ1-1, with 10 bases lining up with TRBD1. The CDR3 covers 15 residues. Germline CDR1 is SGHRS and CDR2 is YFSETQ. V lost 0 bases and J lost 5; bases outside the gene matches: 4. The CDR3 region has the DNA TGCGCCAGCAGCTTGGCCGGACAGGGGGTGACTGAAGCTTTCTTT. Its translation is CASSLAGQGVTEAFF.

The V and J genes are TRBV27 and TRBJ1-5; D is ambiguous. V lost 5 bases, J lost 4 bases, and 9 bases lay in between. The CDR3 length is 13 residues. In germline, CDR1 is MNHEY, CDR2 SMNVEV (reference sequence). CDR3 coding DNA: TGTGCCAGCAGTGATGAGGTGAATCAGCCCCAGCATTTT. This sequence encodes CASSDEVNQPQHF.

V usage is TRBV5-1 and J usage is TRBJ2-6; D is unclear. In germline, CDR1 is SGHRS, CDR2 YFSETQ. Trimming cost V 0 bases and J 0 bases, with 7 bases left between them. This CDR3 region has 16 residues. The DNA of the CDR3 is TGCGCCAGCAGCTTGGCCCTTTCCTCTGGGGCCAACGTCCTGACTTTC. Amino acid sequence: CASSLALSSGANVLTF.

The CDR3 is CAISPGQTGYSNQPQHF. DNA of the CDR3: TGTGCCATCAGTCCGGGTCAAACGGGATATAGCAATCAGCCCCAGCATTTT. The rearrangement joins TRBV10-3 to TRBJ1-5; D not certain. This CDR3 contains 17 residues. Per the germline V gene, CDR1 is ENHRY and CDR2 is SYGVKD. The V gene lost 5 bases and the J gene lost 0 bases, with 17 bases spanning the gap.

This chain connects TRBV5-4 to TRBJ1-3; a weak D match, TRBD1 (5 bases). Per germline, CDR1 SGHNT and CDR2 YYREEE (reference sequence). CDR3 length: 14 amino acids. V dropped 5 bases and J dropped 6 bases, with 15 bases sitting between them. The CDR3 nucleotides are TGTGCCAGCAGTCCTGGGGGGGGTCAAAACACCATATATTTT. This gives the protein CASSPGGGQNTIYF.

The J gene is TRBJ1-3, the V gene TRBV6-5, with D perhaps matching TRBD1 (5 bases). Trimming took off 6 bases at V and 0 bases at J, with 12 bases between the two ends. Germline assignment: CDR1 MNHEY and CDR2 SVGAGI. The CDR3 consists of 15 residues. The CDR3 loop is CASRSDSSSGNTIYF. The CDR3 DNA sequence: TGTGCCAGCAGATCCGACAGCAGCTCTGGAAACACCATATATTTT.

The CDR3 protein is CASSIGLASLGGNIQYF. The CDR3 DNA reads TGTGCCAGCAGTATCGGACTCGCTTCCCTTGGCGGGAACATTCAGTACTTC. The chain couples TRBV2 to TRBJ2-4, with D tentatively TRBD2 (5 bases). The germline V and J ends were trimmed by 5 bases and 7 bases, with 24 bases remaining between them. The CDR3 extends over 17 amino acids. Germline assignment: CDR1 SNHLY and CDR2 FYNNEI.

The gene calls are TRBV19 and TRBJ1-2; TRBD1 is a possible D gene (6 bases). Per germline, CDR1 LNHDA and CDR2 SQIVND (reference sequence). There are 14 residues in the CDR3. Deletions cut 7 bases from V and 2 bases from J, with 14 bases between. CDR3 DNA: TGTGCCAGTACTCGGACAGATCCCAACTATGGCTACACCTTC. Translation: CASTRTDPNYGYTF.

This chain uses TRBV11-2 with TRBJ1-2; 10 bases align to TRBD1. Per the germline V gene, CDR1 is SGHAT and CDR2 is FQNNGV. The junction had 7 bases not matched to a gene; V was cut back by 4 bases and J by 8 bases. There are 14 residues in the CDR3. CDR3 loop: CASSSRDRGRGYTF. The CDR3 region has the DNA TGTGCCAGCAGCTCTCGGGACAGGGGTCGGGGCTACACCTTC.

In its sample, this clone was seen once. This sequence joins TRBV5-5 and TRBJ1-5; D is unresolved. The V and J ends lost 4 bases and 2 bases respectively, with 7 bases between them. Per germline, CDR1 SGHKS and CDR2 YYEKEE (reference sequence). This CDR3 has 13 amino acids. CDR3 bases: TGTGCCAGCAGCGTAACGGGCAATCAGCCCCAGCATTTT. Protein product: CASSVTGNQPQHF. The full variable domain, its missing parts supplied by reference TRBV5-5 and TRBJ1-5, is DAGVTQSPTHLIKTRGQQVTLRCSPISGHKSVSWYQQVLGQGPQFIFQYYEKEERGRGNFPDRFSARQFPNYSSELNVNALLLGDSALYLCASSVTGNQPQHFGDGTRLSIL.

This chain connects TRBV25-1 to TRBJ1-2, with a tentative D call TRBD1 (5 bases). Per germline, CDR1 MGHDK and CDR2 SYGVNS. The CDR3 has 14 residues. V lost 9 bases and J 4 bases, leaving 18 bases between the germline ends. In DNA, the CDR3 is TGTGCCAGTCGACAGACCTCAGGCCTCTATGGCTACACCTTC. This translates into CASRQTSGLYGYTF.

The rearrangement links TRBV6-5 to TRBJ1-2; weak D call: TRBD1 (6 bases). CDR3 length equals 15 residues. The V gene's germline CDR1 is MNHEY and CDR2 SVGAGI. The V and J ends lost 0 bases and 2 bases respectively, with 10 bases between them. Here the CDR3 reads CASSYSSGGNYGYTF. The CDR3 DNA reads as TGTGCCAGCAGTTACTCAAGTGGGGGCAACTATGGCTACACCTTC.

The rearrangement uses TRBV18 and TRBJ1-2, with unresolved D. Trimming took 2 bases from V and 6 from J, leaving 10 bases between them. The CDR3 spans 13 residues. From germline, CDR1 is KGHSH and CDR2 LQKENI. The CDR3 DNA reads TGTGCCAGCTCACCAATGAGAGCTAATGGCTACACCTTC. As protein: CASSPMRANGYTF.

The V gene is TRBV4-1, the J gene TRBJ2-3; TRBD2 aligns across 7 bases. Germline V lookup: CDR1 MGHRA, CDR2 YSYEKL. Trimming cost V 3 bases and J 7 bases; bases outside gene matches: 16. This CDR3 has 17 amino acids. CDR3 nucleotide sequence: TGCGCCAGCAGCCAGAGCCTGGGGGACTACACGGGGTATACGCAGTATTTT. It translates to CASSQSLGDYTGYTQYF.

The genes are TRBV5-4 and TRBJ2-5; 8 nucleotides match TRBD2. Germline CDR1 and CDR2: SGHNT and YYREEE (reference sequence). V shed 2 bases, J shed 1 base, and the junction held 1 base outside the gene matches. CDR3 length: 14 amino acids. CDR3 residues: CASSFRGGQETQYF. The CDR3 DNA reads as TGTGCCAGCAGCTTCCGGGGGGGCCAAGAGACCCAGTACTTC.